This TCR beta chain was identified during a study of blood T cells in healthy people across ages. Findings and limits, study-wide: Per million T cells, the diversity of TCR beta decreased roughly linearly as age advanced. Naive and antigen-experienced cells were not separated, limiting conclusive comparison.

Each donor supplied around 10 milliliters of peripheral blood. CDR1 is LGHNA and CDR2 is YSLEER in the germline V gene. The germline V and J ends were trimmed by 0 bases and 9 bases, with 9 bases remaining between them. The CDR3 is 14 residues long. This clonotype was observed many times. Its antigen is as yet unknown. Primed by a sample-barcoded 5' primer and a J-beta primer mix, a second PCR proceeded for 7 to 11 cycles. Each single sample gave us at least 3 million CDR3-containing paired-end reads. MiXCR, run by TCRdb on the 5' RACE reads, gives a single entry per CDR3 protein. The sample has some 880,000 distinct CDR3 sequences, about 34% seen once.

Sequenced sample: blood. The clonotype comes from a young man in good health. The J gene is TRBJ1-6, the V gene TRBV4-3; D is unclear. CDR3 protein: CASSQDSVGSPLHF. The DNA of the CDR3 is TGCGCCAGCAGCCAAGACTCAGTGGGTTCACCCCTCCACTTT.